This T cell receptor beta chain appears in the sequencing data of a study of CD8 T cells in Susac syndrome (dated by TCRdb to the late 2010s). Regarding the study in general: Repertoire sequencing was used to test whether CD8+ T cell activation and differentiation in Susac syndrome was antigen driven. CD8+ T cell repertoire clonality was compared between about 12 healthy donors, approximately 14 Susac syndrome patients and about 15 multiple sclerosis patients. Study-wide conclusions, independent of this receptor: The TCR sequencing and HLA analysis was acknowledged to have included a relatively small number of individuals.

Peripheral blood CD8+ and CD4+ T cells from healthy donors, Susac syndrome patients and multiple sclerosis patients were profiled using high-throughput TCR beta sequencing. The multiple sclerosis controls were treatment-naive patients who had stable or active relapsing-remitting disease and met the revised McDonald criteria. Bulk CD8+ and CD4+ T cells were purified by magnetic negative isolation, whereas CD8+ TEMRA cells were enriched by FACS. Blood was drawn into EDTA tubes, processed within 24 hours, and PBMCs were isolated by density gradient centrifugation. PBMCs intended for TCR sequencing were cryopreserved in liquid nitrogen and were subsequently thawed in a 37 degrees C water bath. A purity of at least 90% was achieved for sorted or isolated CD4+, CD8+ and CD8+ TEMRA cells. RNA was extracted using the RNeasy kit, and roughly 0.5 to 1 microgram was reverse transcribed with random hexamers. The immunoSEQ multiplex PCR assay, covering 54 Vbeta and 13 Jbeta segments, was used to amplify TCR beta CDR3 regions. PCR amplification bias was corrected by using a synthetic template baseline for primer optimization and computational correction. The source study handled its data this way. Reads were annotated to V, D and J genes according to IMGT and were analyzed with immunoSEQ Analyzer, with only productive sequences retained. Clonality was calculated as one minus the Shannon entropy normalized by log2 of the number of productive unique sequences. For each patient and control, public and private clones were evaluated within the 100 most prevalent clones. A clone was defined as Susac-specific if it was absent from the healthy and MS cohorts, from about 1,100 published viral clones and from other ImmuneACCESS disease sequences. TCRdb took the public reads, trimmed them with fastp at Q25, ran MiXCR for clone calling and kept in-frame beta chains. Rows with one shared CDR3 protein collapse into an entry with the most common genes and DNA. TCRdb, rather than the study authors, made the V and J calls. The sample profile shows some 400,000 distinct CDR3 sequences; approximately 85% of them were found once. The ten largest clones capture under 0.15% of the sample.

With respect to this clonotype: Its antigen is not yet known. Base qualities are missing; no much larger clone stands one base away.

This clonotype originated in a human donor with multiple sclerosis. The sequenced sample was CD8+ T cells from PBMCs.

This receptor carries the CDR3 CASRRPGQLNTEAFF. The nucleotides are TGTGCCAGCCGGCGCCCTGGACAGTTGAACACTGAAGCTTTCTTT. In this chain, TRBV28 is recombined with TRBJ1-1; the D gene is perhaps TRBD1, on 6 matching bases. V was cut back by 8 bases and J by 0 bases, leaving a gap of 16 bases between them. The CDR3 has 15 amino acids, counting the end cysteine and phenylalanine. Of all the DNA, just the CDR3 is kept, 45 bases in frame from base 1. CDR1 and CDR2 are read off the germline V gene as MDHEN and SYDVKM.